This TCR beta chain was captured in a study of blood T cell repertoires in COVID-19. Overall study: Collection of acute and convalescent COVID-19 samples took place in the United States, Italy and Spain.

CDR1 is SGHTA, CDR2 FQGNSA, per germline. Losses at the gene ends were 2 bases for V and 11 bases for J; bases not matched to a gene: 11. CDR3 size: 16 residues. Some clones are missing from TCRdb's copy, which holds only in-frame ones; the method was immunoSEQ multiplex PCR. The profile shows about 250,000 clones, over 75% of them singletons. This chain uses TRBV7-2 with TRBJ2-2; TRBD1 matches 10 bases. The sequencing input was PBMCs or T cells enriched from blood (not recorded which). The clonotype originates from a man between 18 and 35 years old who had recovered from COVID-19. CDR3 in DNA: TGTGCCAGCAGCTTACAGACAGGGGGCGGTTCGAGAGAGCTGTTTTTT. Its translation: CASSLQTGGGSRELFF. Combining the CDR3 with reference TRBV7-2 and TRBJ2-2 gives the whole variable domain GAGVSQSPSNKVTEKGKDVELRCDPISGHTALYWYRQSLGQGLEFLIYFQGNSAPDKSGLPSDRFSAERTGGSVSTLTIQRTQQEDSAVYLCASSLQTGGGSRELFFGEGSRLTVL.